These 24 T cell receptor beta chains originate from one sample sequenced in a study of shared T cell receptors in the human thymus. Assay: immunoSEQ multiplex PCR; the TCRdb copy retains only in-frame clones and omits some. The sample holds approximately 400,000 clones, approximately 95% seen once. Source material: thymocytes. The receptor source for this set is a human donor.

CDR3 in amino acids: CASSKRQVGSTQYF. In DNA, the CDR3 is TGTGCCAGCAGCAAACGACAGGTCGGGAGCACCCAGTACTTC. The chain combines TRBV11-3 with TRBJ2-5; TRBD1 or TRBD2 may be the D gene (6 bases each). Germline V gene data show CDR1 as SGHNT and CDR2 as YENEEA. The length of the CDR3 is 14 residues. V lost 5 bases and J lost 8, with 18 bases in between.

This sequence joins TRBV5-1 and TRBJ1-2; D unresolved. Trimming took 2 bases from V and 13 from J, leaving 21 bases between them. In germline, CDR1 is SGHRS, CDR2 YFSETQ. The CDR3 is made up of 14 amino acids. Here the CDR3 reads CASSLQPPFYKLTF. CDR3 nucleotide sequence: TGCGCCAGCAGCTTACAGCCACCTTTTTATAAGCTCACCTTC.

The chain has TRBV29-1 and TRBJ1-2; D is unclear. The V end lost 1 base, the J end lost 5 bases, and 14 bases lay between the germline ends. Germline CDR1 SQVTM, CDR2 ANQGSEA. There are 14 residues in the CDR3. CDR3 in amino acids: CSVEGEAVGYGYTF. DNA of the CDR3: TGCAGCGTTGAAGGGGAAGCGGTGGGGTATGGCTACACCTTC.

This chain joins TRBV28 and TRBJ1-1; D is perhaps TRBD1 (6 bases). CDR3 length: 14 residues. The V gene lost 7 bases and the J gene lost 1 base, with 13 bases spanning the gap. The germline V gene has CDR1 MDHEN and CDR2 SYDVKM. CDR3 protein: CASKGGPTNTEAFF. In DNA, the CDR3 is TGTGCCAGCAAGGGGGGGCCCACGAACACTGAAGCTTTCTTT.

For the CDR3, the DNA is TGCGCCAGCAGCCATCTGACTAGCGGGAGGTTTGAGCAGTTCTTC. It encodes CASSHLTSGRFEQFF. V and J are TRBV4-3 and TRBJ2-1; 13 nucleotides line up with TRBD2. CDR3 size: 15 residues. CDR1 and CDR2 from the germline V gene are LGHNA and YSLEER. Losses at the gene ends were 3 bases for V and 9 bases for J; bases not matched to a gene: 5.

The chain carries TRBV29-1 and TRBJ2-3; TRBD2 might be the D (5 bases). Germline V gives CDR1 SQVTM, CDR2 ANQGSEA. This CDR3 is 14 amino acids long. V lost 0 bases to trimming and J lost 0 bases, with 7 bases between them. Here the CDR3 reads CSVEDWESTDTQYF. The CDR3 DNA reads TGCAGCGTTGAAGATTGGGAGAGCACAGATACGCAGTATTTT.

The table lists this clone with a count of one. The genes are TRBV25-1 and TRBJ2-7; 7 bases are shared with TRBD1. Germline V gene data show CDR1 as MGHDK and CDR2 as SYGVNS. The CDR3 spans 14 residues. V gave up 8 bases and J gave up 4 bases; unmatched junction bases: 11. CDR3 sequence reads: CASSPRVQGYEQYF. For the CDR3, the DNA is TGTGCCAGCTCCCCCCGGGTACAGGGGTACGAGCAGTACTTC.

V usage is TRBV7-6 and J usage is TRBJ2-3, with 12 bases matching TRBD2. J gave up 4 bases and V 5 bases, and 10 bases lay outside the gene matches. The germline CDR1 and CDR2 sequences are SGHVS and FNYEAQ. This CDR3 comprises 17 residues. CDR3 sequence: CASSPTLAGGPADTQYF. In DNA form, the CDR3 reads TGTGCCAGCAGCCCGACTCTAGCGGGAGGGCCTGCAGATACGCAGTATTTT.

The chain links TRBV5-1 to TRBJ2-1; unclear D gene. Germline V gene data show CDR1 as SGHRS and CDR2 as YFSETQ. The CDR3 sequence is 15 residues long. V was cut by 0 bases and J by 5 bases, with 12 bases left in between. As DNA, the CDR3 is TGCGCCAGCAGCTTGGGGAATAACTGGAACAATGAGCAGTTCTTC. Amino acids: CASSLGNNWNNEQFF.

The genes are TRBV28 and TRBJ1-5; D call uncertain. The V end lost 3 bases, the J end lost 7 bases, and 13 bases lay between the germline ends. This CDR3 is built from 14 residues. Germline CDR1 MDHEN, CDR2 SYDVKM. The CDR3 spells CASSFPVGGQPQHF. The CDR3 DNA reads TGTGCCAGCAGTTTCCCCGTGGGAGGACAGCCCCAGCATTTT. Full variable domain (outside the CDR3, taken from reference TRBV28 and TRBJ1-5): DVKVTQSSRYLVKRTGEKVFLECVQDMDHENMFWYRQDPGLGLRLIYFSYDVKMKEKGDIPEGYSVSREKKERFSLILESASTNQTSMYLCASSFPVGGQPQHFGDGTRLSIL.

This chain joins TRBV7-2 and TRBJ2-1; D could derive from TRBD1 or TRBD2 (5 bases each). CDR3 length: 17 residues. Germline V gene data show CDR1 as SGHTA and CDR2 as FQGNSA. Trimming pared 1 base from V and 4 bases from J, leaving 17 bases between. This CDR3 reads CASSLGGDLRWYNEQFF. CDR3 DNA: TGTGCCAGCAGCTTAGGAGGGGACCTCCGGTGGTACAATGAGCAGTTCTTC. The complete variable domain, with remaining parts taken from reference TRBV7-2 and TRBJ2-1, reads GAGVSQSPSNKVTEKGKDVELRCDPISGHTALYWYRQSLGQGLEFLIYFQGNSAPDKSGLPSDRFSAERTGGSVSTLTIQRTQQEDSAVYLCASSLGGDLRWYNEQFFGPGTRLTVL.

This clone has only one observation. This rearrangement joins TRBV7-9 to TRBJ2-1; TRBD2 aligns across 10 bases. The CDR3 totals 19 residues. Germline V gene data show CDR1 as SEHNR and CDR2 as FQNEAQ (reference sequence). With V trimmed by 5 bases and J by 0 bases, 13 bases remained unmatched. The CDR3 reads CASSPGPGLAVSSYNEQFF. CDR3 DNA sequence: TGTGCCAGCAGCCCAGGACCCGGACTAGCGGTTAGCTCCTACAATGAGCAGTTCTTC.

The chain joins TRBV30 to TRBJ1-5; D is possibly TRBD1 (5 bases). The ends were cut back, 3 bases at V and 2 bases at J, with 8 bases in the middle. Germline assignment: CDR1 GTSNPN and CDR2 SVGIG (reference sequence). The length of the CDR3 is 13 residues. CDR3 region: CAWRGLGNQPQHF. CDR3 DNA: TGTGCCTGGAGGGGGCTCGGCAATCAGCCCCAGCATTTT.

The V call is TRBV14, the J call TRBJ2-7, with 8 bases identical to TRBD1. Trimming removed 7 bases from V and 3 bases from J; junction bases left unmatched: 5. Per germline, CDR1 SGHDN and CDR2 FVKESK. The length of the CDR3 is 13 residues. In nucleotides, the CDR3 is TGTGCCAGCACCCAGACAGGGGACTACGAGCAGTACTTC. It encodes CASTQTGDYEQYF.

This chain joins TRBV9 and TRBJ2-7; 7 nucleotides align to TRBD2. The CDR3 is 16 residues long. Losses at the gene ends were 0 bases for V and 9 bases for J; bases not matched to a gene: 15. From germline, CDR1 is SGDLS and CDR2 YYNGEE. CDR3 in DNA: TGTGCCAGCAGCGTAGAAGTGGGACTACCAGCTGTGGGGCAGTACTTC. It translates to CASSVEVGLPAVGQYF.

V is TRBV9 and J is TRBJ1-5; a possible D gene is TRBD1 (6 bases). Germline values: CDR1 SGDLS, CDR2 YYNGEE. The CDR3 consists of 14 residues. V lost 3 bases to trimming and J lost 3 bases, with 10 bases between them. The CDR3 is CASSAGGPNQPQHF. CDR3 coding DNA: TGTGCCAGCAGCGCCGGGGGGCCCAATCAGCCCCAGCATTTT. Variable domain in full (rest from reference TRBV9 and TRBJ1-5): DSGVTQTPKHLITATGQRVTLRCSPRSGDLSVYWYQQSLDQGLQFLIQYYNGEERAKGNILERFSAQQFPDLHSELNLSSLELGDSALYFCASSAGGPNQPQHFGDGTRLSIL.

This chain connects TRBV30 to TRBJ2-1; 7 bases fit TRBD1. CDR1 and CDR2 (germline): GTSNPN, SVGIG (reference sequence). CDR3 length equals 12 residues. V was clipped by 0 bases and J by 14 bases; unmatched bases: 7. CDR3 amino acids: CAWSVYGTDKFF. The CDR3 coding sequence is TGTGCCTGGAGTGTTTACGGGACAGATAAGTTCTTC.

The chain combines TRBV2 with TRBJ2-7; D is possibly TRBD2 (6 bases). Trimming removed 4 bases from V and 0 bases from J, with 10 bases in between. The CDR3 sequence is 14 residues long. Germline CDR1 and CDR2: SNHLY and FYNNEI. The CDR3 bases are TGTGCCAGCAGTGCCTTGGGACTCTCCTACGAGCAGTACTTC. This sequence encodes CASSALGLSYEQYF.

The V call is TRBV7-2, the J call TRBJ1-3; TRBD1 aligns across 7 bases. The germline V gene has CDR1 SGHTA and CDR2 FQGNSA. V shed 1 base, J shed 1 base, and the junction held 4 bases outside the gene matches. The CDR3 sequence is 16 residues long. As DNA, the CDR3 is TGTGCCAGCAGCTTAGAACAGGGGAGGTCTGGAAACACCATATATTTT. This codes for CASSLEQGRSGNTIYF.

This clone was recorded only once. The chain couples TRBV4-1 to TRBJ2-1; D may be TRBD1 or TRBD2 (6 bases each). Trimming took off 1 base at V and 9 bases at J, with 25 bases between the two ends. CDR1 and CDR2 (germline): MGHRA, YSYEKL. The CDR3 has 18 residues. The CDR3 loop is CASSQAPRGRGAGSEQFF. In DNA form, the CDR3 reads TGCGCCAGCAGCCAAGCCCCGCGGGGTAGGGGGGCAGGGAGTGAGCAGTTCTTC.

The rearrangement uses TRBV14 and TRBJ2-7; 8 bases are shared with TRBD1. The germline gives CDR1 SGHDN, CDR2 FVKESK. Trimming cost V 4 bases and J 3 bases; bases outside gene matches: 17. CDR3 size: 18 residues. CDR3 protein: CASSPSSRGRESLYEQYF. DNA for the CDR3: TGTGCCAGCAGCCCATCTTCCAGGGGGCGTGAATCGCTCTACGAGCAGTACTTC.

The CDR3 nucleotides read TGTGCCACCAGCAGGGACACAGGACTAGCGGGAGCACATGAGCAGTTCTTC. As protein: CATSRDTGLAGAHEQFF. This rearrangement joins TRBV15 to TRBJ2-1, with 13 bases lining up with TRBD2. CDR3 length: 17 residues. With 3 bases clipped from V and 8 bases from J, the junction kept 10 bases outside the gene matches. Germline lookup yields CDR1 LNHNV and CDR2 YYDKDF (reference sequence).

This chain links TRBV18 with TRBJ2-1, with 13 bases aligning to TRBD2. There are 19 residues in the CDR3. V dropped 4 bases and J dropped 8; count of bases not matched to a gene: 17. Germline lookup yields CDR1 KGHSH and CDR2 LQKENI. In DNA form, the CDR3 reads TGTGCCAGCTCACGACTTACTAGCGGGAGGGTAATCGGTAGTGATGAGCAGTTCTTC. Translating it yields CASSRLTSGRVIGSDEQFF.

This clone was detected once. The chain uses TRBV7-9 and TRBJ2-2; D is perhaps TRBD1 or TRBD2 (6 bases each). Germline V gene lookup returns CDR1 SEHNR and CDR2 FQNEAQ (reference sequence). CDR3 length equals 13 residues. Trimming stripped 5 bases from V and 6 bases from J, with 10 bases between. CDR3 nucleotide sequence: TGTGCCAGCAGCAGAAGGGGGGCCGGGGAGCTGTTTTTT. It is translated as CASSRRGAGELFF.